A single T cell receptor beta chain is shown here with its context. This sample stems from a study of blood T cell repertoires in COVID-19. Turning to the study itself: From T cells, B-cell-depleted T cells, or PBMCs came the material, which was cDNA or gDNA.

Participants were aged roughly 18 to 89 years from about 25 US areas. Authors' data handling: It was from reference gene primer amplification that nucleated cell counts were estimated. Some clones are missing from TCRdb's copy, which holds only in-frame ones; the method was immunoSEQ multiplex PCR. Clone size and the V and J calls come from that table; the DNA yielded D and trimming. The sample lists 180,000 or so clones, roughly 88% occurring once. Germline V gene lookup returns CDR1 SGHRS and CDR2 YFSETQ. Losses at the gene ends were 3 bases for V and 4 bases for J; bases not matched to a gene: 10. This CDR3 comprises 17 residues.

The chain links TRBV5-1 to TRBJ2-2; 9 bases match TRBD1. The source of this sequence is a middle-aged man who had recovered from COVID-19. Sequenced material: PBMCs or T cells enriched from blood (not recorded which). The CDR3 DNA reads TGCGCCAGCAGCTCGGTCAAGGGACAGGGCCCCACCGGGGAGCTGTTTTTT. Its translation: CASSSVKGQGPTGELFF. The full variable domain, with the rest looked up from reference TRBV5-1 and TRBJ2-2, is KAGVTQTPRYLIKTRGQQVTLSCSPISGHRSVSWYQQTPGQGLQFLFEYFSETQRNKGNFPGRFSGRQFSNSRSEMNVSTLELGDSALYLCASSSVKGQGPTGELFFGEGSRLTVL.